What follows is one T cell receptor (beta chain) and its context. What this receptor recognizes is not known. No quality values exist for individual bases; no much larger clone is one base distant. This record comes from a study of cytomegalovirus exposure and HLA in healthy donors (dated by TCRdb to 2016 to 2017). Regarding the study in general: An earlier analysis of approximately 550 of the donors reported approximately 270 Gb of sequence data and around 110 million unique TCR beta sequences from around 200 million T cells. Approximately 310 gigabases of sequencing data and approximately 85 million unique TCR sequences were included in an early release covering roughly 600 HLA-typed donors. Of the roughly 400 genotyped donors, approximately 82% fell in the genetic ancestry cluster associated with self-reported Caucasian donors. The study aimed to test whether signatures of past pathogen exposure could be identified by cataloging public T cell receptors. The T cell repertoires of several hundred subjects were profiled by immunosequencing and related to cytomegalovirus serostatus. In addition to the first cohort of roughly 670 subjects, a separate validation cohort of about 120 different subjects was used. To predict cytomegalovirus infection status, the study brought together high-throughput TCR immunosequencing, statistical association of individual TCRs with disease status, and machine learning. In a later analysis, previously published TCR beta repertoires from some 640 donors were re-analyzed and high-resolution HLA genotyping was added so that TCR occurrence patterns could be studied. Rather than drawing on any new phenotypic data, the later analysis identified candidate immune exposures from TCR beta sequences and the way those sequences occurred across donors. In an earlier analysis of 587 of the donors, high-throughput TCR beta sequencing was used to judge whether each TCR beta V gene segment behaved as functional or pseudogenic. Donor age, sex, ethnicity and CMV serostatus were collected together with the repertoire data. A later genetic analysis took genome-wide SNP genotypes for about 55% of the 666 donors and used that subset as a discovery cohort. All discovery cohort repertoires had been generated on a single sequencing platform. HLA typing covered class I and class II loci at four-digit resolution. The number of typed donors differed by locus: 629-630 for A, B, C, DRB1 and DQB1; approximately 520 for DQA1; approximately 610 for DPA1; and roughly 490 for DPB1. Several DR-DQ haplotypes were handled as single units for association and clustering because linkage in the cohort was strong. Across 398 genotyped donors of the cohort, an average of approximately 200,000 unique TCR beta nucleotide sequences per donor were sequenced, and approximately 17% of those sequences were non-productive. Broader findings and caveats from the paper: Some IMGT-functional V segments, including TRBV6-2 and TRBV6-3, could not be told apart with the 87-base-pair reads, so those segments were excluded. Approximately 18 rarely observed V segments, including chromosome 9 orphons, were excluded from the earlier analysis of approximately 500 of the donors because counts were too low. In a later analysis, HLA-associated TCR beta chains were found to be more clonally expanded and to have lower generation probabilities than equally common non-associated chains. In an earlier analysis of about 550 of the donors, most TCR beta V segments were observed in productive rearrangements about 87% or about 30% of the time, broadly matching IMGT annotations. This cohort had only TCR beta chains sequenced, and the lack of alpha or paired-chain data limited which features could be detected. A later analysis reported that several top co-occurrence clusters appeared linked to parvovirus B19, influenza, CMV and Epstein-Barr virus. Specific HLA alleles were associated with around 18,000 TCR beta sequences at a false discovery rate of 0.05 in a later analysis. Most TCR sequences were observed very rarely across donors, whereas some public TCRs were present in many individuals. According to a later analysis, most CMV-associated TCR beta chains appeared to be HLA-restricted, and the HLA associations seemed to be driven largely by CMV exposure. Linkage disequilibrium might explain the correlated functional status among segregating V segments, but an unknown experimental factor could not be excluded. In vitro tests confirmed that three of the cytomegalovirus-associated TCR beta chains recognize cytomegalovirus antigens. Strong co-occurrence of HLA alleles, especially DR and DQ, made assigning TCR associations to individual alleles difficult. CMV serostatus was the only immune exposure information available for the cohort. According to the authors, the approach could potentially be generalized to other disease states and immunological phenotypes. The presence/absence analyses assumed that sequencing depth was roughly uniform across donors, and that assumption may not be true. Because HLA typing was unavailable for some donors at each locus, only the typed subset was used in association tests. An association between a missense DCLRE1C variant and V-gene and J-gene trimming of TCR beta chains was found in a later genetic analysis and replicated in an independent cohort. A cluster of highly shared sequence variants was judged likely to represent a technical artifact of the sequencing pipeline. In a later analysis, TCR association rates were found to vary across HLA loci, with the most associated TCRs seen for DRB1 alleles and the fewest for HLA-C alleles. A further reported finding was that TCR beta sequences accurately predicted the HLA-A and HLA-B alleles for most subjects in the first cohort. In the study, approximately 160 TCR beta chains were listed as associated with cytomegalovirus. Cytomegalovirus status was reported to be diagnosed by the classifier with high specificity and sensitivity in both the original and validation cohorts. According to a later genetic analysis, donors in an Asian-associated ancestry cluster had fewer N-insertions in productive TCRs than the roughly 700-donor mean.

Relative to germline, V is 1 base shorter and J is 12 bases shorter, with 12 bases between their ends. CDR1 and CDR2 are read off the germline V gene as SGHVS and FQNEAQ. The CDR3 measures 12 amino acids from cysteine to phenylalanine. Just the 36-base CDR3 DNA is kept, in frame starting at base 1. The cohort consisted of 666 healthy bone marrow donors. At the time of sampling, every cohort member was nominally healthy, though immune exposures that went unrecorded were likely present. The donor was CMV seronegative and was included in the group of several hundred seronegative cohort members. A peripheral blood sample was provided by each donor, and peripheral blood mononuclear cells were used for TCR beta sequencing. Genomic DNA was extracted from the blood cell samples with the Qiagen DNeasy Blood Extraction Kit. Library construction relied on the immunoSEQ multiplex PCR assay. A mixture of 60 forward primers for TCR Vbeta segments and 13 reverse primers for TCR Jbeta segments was used in the multiplex PCR. The CDR3 region of rearranged TCR beta genes was amplified from genomic DNA with a multiplex PCR assay. Amplified TCR beta libraries were sequenced as 87-base-pair reads on the Illumina HiSeq System. Processing in the source paper ran as follows. In a later analysis, tens of millions of unique TCR beta chains were counted across the 666 repertoires, and roughly 10 million of these chains were shared by at least two donors. Raw reads were error-corrected and collapsed into unique sequences with a nearest-neighbor algorithm that merged closely related sequences to remove PCR and sequencing errors. To assign V, D and J gene segments, CDR3 sequences were aligned to IMGT reference sequences. Each retained sequence needed at least a six-nucleotide match to both a V gene segment and a J gene segment. Rearrangements were classified as productive when the CDR3 lacked stop codons and remained in frame with V and J, and all other rearrangements were classified as non-productive. Following IMGT convention, CDR3 was defined as the stretch from the second conserved V-encoded cysteine to the conserved J-encoded phenylalanine. The earlier analysis of some 540 of the donors excluded any sequence lacking an unambiguous match to a single V gene segment. In an earlier analysis of approximately 610 of the donors, V segments were called functional above 56.7% productive rearrangements and were called segregating when the between-donor standard deviation exceeded 5%. A statistical classification framework was built for diagnosing cytomegalovirus status from the catalog of TCR beta chain sequences. In a later analysis, TCR nucleotide sequences were compared against IMGT/GENE-DB human TR gene sequences so that V and J genes could be assigned. The TCRdist pipeline was used in a later analysis to assign CDR3 sequences and most-parsimonious VDJ recombination scenarios. In a later analysis, every TCR beta chain was defined by the combination of its CDR3 amino acid sequence and its V-gene family, and reads without a unique V-gene family were dropped. As a way to deal with suspected cross-contamination and a sequencing artifact, a later analysis dropped approximately 590 nucleotide sequences that were highly shared and had low generation probability. For each public chain, a later analysis derived a clonal expansion index from normalized ranks of inferred template counts within each repertoire. In a later analysis, generation probabilities were computed using a VDJ recombination model fitted to out-of-frame rearrangements, and the results were checked against IGoR. Hypergeometric tests were used in a later analysis to score TCR-TCR, TCR-HLA and TCR-CMV co-occurrence, with a repertoire-size bias correction applied to the TCR pairs. To estimate false discovery rates, a later analysis permuted the HLA or CMV assignments 20 times. In a later analysis, co-occurring TCRs were grouped using DBSCAN, and TCRdist sequence similarity was added for clustering within HLA-allele-positive subsets. Repertoires with fewer than 30,000 or more than 120,000 public chains, plus five repertoires with anomalous nucleotide sharing, were excluded from co-occurrence clustering. TCRdb carries this immuneACCESS record with in-frame sequences only. Its versions omit some clonotypes, under half of them owing to an unresolved V gene in the studies checked, with the rest unexplained. The V and J calls and clone size were taken over from that table, and D and trimming were inferred from the DNA. The sample table contains some 200,000 clones; only one count was recorded for more than 75% of them. Of the sample, about 0.8% is held by the ten largest clones.

The TCR originated in a woman between 18 and 29 years old in good health and CMV-seronegative. Recombination joined TRBV7-8 with TRBJ1-2; the D gene is perhaps TRBD1, from 6 matching bases. Sequencing was performed on PBMCs. CDR3 sequence: CASSLVQGPDTF. The sequenced DNA is TGTGCCAGCAGCTTAGTTCAGGGGCCCGACACCTTC.